The T cell receptor beta chain under discussion was sequenced for a study of identical twins. This CDR3 is 22 amino acids long. Per the germline V gene, CDR1 is MNHEY and CDR2 is SMNVEV (reference sequence). The V and J ends lost 4 bases and 2 bases respectively, with 33 bases between them. TCRdb re-analysed the 5' RACE reads in MiXCR, keeping a single row per CDR3 protein. The sample includes 550,000 to 700,000 distinct CDR3 sequences, 21% seen only once; the top ten take 4% to 5.5%. These same data were also listed under a study on T cells expressing NK-cell markers. That report notes: Seropositivity for HCMV was found in most of the eight sequenced donors, with one seronegative. Once again these clonotypes came out on top in the CD3+CD56-NKG2C+ fraction of a few donors. No clear determination of HCMV specificity was made for expanded NKG2C+ T cell clones.

This sequence joins TRBV27 and TRBJ2-1; D not resolved. The receptor comes from a woman under 30 in good health. The material sequenced was PBMCs. The CDR3 reads CASSYQLKWPSPTLTTYNEQFF. CDR3 in DNA: TGTGCCAGCAGTTATCAATTAAAATGGCCCAGCCCGACTCTTACTACCTACAATGAGCAGTTCTTC.